The 32 T cell receptor beta chains below come from one sample, sequenced in a study of beta chain features in type 1 diabetes. Reverse transcribing all isolated RNA meant expressed TCRB transcripts were sequenced. The table came from immunoSEQ multiplex PCR; TCRdb's copy has only in-frame clones and leaves some out. The sample carries about 200,000 clones, 9.5% to 13% recorded once. The material sequenced was central memory CD4+ T cells from blood. The receptor source for this set is a man between 18 and 35 years old in good health.

This clone was detected only a few times. This chain's CDR3 is CASSEWQTSFYEQYF. Here the CDR3 DNA reads TGTGCCAGCAGTGAGTGGCAGACGTCGTTCTACGAGCAGTACTTC. The chain combines TRBV2 with TRBJ2-7; D not certain. Germline assignment: CDR1 SNHLY and CDR2 FYNNEI. The CDR3 runs 15 residues. V lost 3 bases and J 3 bases, leaving 15 bases between the germline ends.

In this sample, this clone turned up once. The chain employs TRBV6-1 and TRBJ2-7, with 8 bases aligning to TRBD1. The V segment lost 9 bases and the J segment 5 bases; nucleotides outside the gene matches: 12. The germline V gene has CDR1 MNHNS and CDR2 SASEGT. The CDR3 length is 14 residues. CDR3 loop: CASSPVTGVHEQYF. CDR3 nucleotides: TGTGCCAGTAGTCCGGTGACAGGGGTCCACGAGCAGTACTTC.

This clone showed up many times. J is TRBJ2-1 and V is TRBV7-2; D is perhaps TRBD2 (5 bases). The CDR3 extends over 14 amino acids. Trimming left V 5 bases short and J 2 bases short, with 10 bases between. Germline CDR1 and CDR2: SGHTA and FQGNSA. CDR3 sequence: CASSPPEAYNEQFF. CDR3 coding DNA: TGTGCCAGCAGCCCCCCGGAGGCCTACAATGAGCAGTTCTTC.

This clone was detected a few times. The V call is TRBV18, the J call TRBJ2-1, with TRBD2 as a possible D gene (5 bases). This CDR3 comprises 16 residues. V was clipped by 4 bases and J by 0 bases, with 13 bases between them. Germline V lookup: CDR1 KGHSH, CDR2 LQKENI. CDR3 nucleotides: TGTGCCAGCTCACTGGCTGAGCGGATCTCCTACAATGAGCAGTTCTTC. Translated, it gives CASSLAERISYNEQFF.

This clone has more than one count but fewer than ten. The chain employs TRBV6-6 and TRBJ2-5; weak D call: TRBD2 (5 bases). The CDR3 covers 13 residues. V lost 4 bases to trimming and J lost 5 bases, with 11 bases between them. From germline, CDR1 is MNHNY and CDR2 SVGAGI (reference sequence). Here the CDR3 DNA reads TGTGCCAGCAGTTTAAGGTGGGAGGAGACCCAGTACTTC. Translated: CASSLRWEETQYF.

The CDR3 loop reads CASSTLTGVGTDTQYF. The CDR3 DNA is TGTGCCAGCAGCACTCTGACAGGCGTCGGCACAGATACGCAGTATTTT. This sequence joins TRBV7-9 and TRBJ2-3, with D possibly TRBD1 on 6 matching bases. Germline assignment: CDR1 SEHNR and CDR2 FQNEAQ (reference sequence). Trimming removed 5 bases from V and 1 base from J, with 16 bases in between. The CDR3 length is 16 residues.

The V gene is TRBV2, the J gene TRBJ1-4; weak D call: TRBD1 (6 bases). The CDR3 length is 15 residues. Per the germline V gene, CDR1 is SNHLY and CDR2 is FYNNEI. Trimming took off 6 bases at V and 5 bases at J, with 16 bases between the two ends. CDR3 nucleotides: TGTGCCAGCAGAGAAAACAGGGAGGGGAATGAAAAACTGTTTTTT. It is translated as CASRENREGNEKLFF.

V and J are TRBV6-1 and TRBJ2-7, with D perhaps TRBD1 (6 bases). Trimming left V 0 bases short and J 0 bases short, with 12 bases between. This CDR3 has 16 residues. Germline V lookup: CDR1 MNHNS, CDR2 SASEGT. CDR3 nucleotides: TGTGCCAGCAGTGAAGCGTCAGACAGGTTCTCCTACGAGCAGTACTTC. Translated, it gives CASSEASDRFSYEQYF.

This clone was seen a handful of times. The chain joins TRBV9 to TRBJ2-7; a weak D match, TRBD2 (6 bases). CDR3 length: 15 amino acids. CDR1 and CDR2 from the germline V gene are SGDLS and YYNGEE. V was cut by 3 bases and J by 3 bases, with 16 bases left in between. The CDR3 DNA is TGTGCCAGCAGCGCCCGGGACTCCGATCTCTACGAGCAGTACTTC. This gives the protein CASSARDSDLYEQYF.

There are a few counts of this clone. V is TRBV10-3 and J is TRBJ2-1; 15 bases line up with TRBD2. The CDR3 spans 15 residues. Germline assignment: CDR1 ENHRY and CDR2 SYGVKD. V was pared by 5 bases and J by 9 bases, with 5 bases of the junction left unmatched. The CDR3 DNA follows: TGTGCCATCAGTACCGGGACTAGCGGGAGGACTGAGCAGTTCTTC. Translating it yields CAISTGTSGRTEQFF.

This clone was counted at least ten times. This rearrangement joins TRBV4-1 to TRBJ2-6; D gene ambiguous. From germline, CDR1 is MGHRA and CDR2 YSYEKL. Trimming took 5 bases from V and 4 from J, leaving 27 bases between them. This CDR3 comprises 20 residues. The DNA for the CDR3 is TGCGCCAGCAGCTTTTCCACCGTTGAGGTGCCTCCTTCGGGGGCCAACGTCCTGACTTTC. As protein: CASSFSTVEVPPSGANVLTF.

Many counts were recorded for this clone. V gene TRBV6-5 combines with J gene TRBJ1-5; possibly TRBD1 for D (5 bases). Germline-derived CDR1 and CDR2 are MNHEY and SVGAGI. CDR3 length equals 14 residues. Trimming left V 5 bases short and J 7 bases short, with 15 bases between. CDR3 bases: TGTGCCAGCAGTGAAGGCAGGGCGGGACAGCCCCAGCATTTT. Protein: CASSEGRAGQPQHF.

The V and J genes are TRBV7-2 and TRBJ2-7; D may be TRBD2 (5 bases). Trimming removed 3 bases at V and 3 bases at J, with 15 bases between. This CDR3 contains 15 residues. The germline gives CDR1 SGHTA, CDR2 FQGNSA. CDR3 nucleotides: TGTGCCAGCAGCTTCCAATCAGGAGGTTTCTACGAGCAGTACTTC. The encoded protein is CASSFQSGGFYEQYF.

This clone came up a few times. The V and J genes are TRBV6-5 and TRBJ2-1, with 10 bases fitting TRBD2. The CDR3 loop spans 15 amino acids. Germline V gene lookup returns CDR1 MNHEY and CDR2 SVGAGI. Trimming took 2 bases from V and 5 from J; bases not matched to a gene: 3. CDR3 sequence (DNA): TGTGCCAGCAGTTACGGTACTAGCGGGGACAATGAGCAGTTCTTC. Its protein is CASSYGTSGDNEQFF.

The V and J genes are TRBV7-2 and TRBJ1-2; 7 positions match TRBD1. Trimming cost V 5 bases and J 3 bases; bases outside gene matches: 3. The V gene's germline CDR1 is SGHTA and CDR2 FQGNSA. This CDR3 has 13 residues. The CDR3 is CASSLDRYYGYTF. Here the CDR3 DNA reads TGTGCCAGCAGCCTGGACAGGTACTATGGCTACACCTTC. The full variable domain, rest sourced from reference TRBV7-2 and TRBJ1-2, is GAGVSQSPSNKVTEKGKDVELRCDPISGHTALYWYRQSLGQGLEFLIYFQGNSAPDKSGLPSDRFSAERTGGSVSTLTIQRTQQEDSAVYLCASSLDRYYGYTFGSGTRLTVV.

The rearrangement links TRBV30 to TRBJ2-7, with D possibly being TRBD2 (6 bases). The CDR3 has 11 amino acids. V dropped 8 bases and J dropped 0 bases, with 8 bases sitting between them. Germline V gene sequence: CDR1 GTSNPN, CDR2 SVGIG (reference sequence). DNA for the CDR3: TGTGCCCTCGGGAGCTCCTACGAGCAGTACTTC. This codes for CALGSSYEQYF. Full variable domain (outside the CDR3, taken from reference TRBV30 and TRBJ2-7): SQTIHQWPATLVQPVGSPLSLECTVEGTSNPNLYWYRQAAGRGLQLLFYSVGIGQISSEVPQNLSASRPQDRQFILSSKKLLLSDSGFYLCALGSSYEQYFGPGTRLTVT.

In this sample, this clone turned up a few times. The genes are TRBV6-1 and TRBJ2-1; 8 bases agree with TRBD2. This CDR3 spans 14 amino acids. V trimming: 5 bases; J trimming: 8 bases; junction bases outside the gene matches: 8. Germline assignment: CDR1 MNHNS and CDR2 SASEGT. The CDR3 protein is CASSPSGSIHEQFF. The CDR3 DNA follows: TGTGCCAGCAGTCCCAGCGGGAGTATCCATGAGCAGTTCTTC.

To note about this clone: This may stem from a read error, because a much larger clone lies one nucleotide away. The sample contains more than one DNA sequence encoding this CDR3. V and J are TRBV30 and TRBJ1-1; maybe TRBD1 (5 bases). Germline values: CDR1 GTSNPN, CDR2 SVGIG (reference sequence). V was clipped by 4 bases and J by 2 bases, with 14 bases between them. This CDR3 spans 14 amino acids. This CDR3 is CAWMGDSINTEAFF. In DNA, the CDR3 is TGTGCCTGGATGGGTGACAGCATAAACACTGAAGCTTTCTTT.

CDR3 sequence (DNA): TGTGCCAGCAGCCAAGTATCCGCTAGCCTAGGCGCAGATACGCAGTATTTT. Translation gives CASSQVSASLGADTQYF. The chain links TRBV4-2 to TRBJ2-3; D is possibly TRBD2 (5 bases). V gave up 1 base and J gave up 4 bases, with 18 bases separating them. Germline V lookup: CDR1 LGHNA, CDR2 YNFKEQ. The CDR3 is 17 residues long.

This clone was counted a few times. One end of the junction is discordant with germline, which a read error may explain. The J gene is TRBJ2-5, the V gene TRBV7-7; the D call may be TRBD1 or TRBD2 (5 bases each). CDR3 length equals 14 residues. Germline CDR1 SSHAT, CDR2 FNYEAQ (reference sequence). CDR3 nucleotide sequence: TGTGCTAGCAGCTCATCCAACGAGGGGGAGACCCAGTACTTC. Its translation is CASSSSNEGETQYF.

At least ten counts were recorded for this clone. The chain has TRBV7-8 and TRBJ1-2, with TRBD1 as a possible D gene (5 bases). Trimming took 0 bases from V and 5 from J, leaving 13 bases between them. The length of the CDR3 is 15 residues. Per the germline V gene, CDR1 is SGHVS and CDR2 is FQNEAQ. The CDR3 DNA reads as TGTGCCAGCAGCTTAGCGGCAGGGCTTTGGTATGGCTACACCTTC. As protein: CASSLAAGLWYGYTF.

In the case of this clone: Only one base separates this from a far larger clonotype, so it likely reflects a read error. The chain uses TRBV11-2 and TRBJ2-7; 7 bases agree with TRBD1. The length of the CDR3 is 14 residues. V lost 3 bases to trimming and J lost 5 bases; unmatched junction nucleotides: 7. Germline V lookup: CDR1 SGHAT, CDR2 FQNNGV. The CDR3 reads CASSLRQGTHEQYF. The CDR3 DNA reads TGTGCCAGCAGCTTGAGACAGGGTACCCACGAGCAGTACTTC.

A few counts support this clone. This sample includes further DNA sequences coding for the same CDR3. The J gene is TRBJ2-5, the V gene TRBV7-2, with D perhaps TRBD1 (6 bases). Germline V gene data show CDR1 as SGHTA and CDR2 as FQGNSA. Trimming left V 3 bases short and J 5 bases short, with 7 bases between. The CDR3 has 12 residues. CDR3 coding DNA: TGTGCCAGCAGCTTCGACAGGGAGACCCAGTACTTC. Amino acid sequence: CASSFDRETQYF.

This clone was found a few times. The genes are TRBV5-4 and TRBJ2-7; the D is unclear. With 3 bases removed from V and 1 base from J, the gap between germline ends came to 14 bases. Germline values: CDR1 SGHNT, CDR2 YYREEE (reference sequence). The CDR3 spans 15 residues. CDR3 loop: CASSSVGGGSYEQYF. The CDR3 DNA reads TGTGCCAGCAGCTCTGTAGGTGGTGGGTCCTACGAGCAGTACTTC.

This clone came up a few times. The V gene is TRBV7-2, the J gene TRBJ2-4; D unclear. V was pared by 3 bases and J by 0 bases, with 9 bases between. The CDR3 sequence is 15 residues long. Germline loops: CDR1 SGHTA, CDR2 FQGNSA. The CDR3 region has the DNA TGTGCCAGCAGCTTCAGCTATCGAGCCAAAAACATTCAGTACTTC. Its protein product is CASSFSYRAKNIQYF.

The gene calls are TRBV7-2 and TRBJ2-7; D call uncertain. The CDR3 consists of 15 residues. Trimming cost V 5 bases and J 0 bases, with 14 bases left between them. CDR1 SGHTA and CDR2 FQGNSA come from the germline V gene. Here the CDR3 reads CASSPDGGFSYEQYF. The CDR3 DNA reads TGTGCCAGCAGCCCCGATGGCGGCTTCTCCTACGAGCAGTACTTC.

This clone has more than one count but fewer than ten. The V and J genes are TRBV29-1 and TRBJ2-5; no clear D. From germline, CDR1 is SQVTM and CDR2 ANQGSEA. V was clipped by 4 bases and J by 1 base, with 16 bases between them. This CDR3 has 15 residues. The CDR3 DNA reads TGCAGCGTTGTGGAGCCTTATGTTCGCCAAGAGACCCAGTACTTC. It is translated as CSVVEPYVRQETQYF.

Remarks on this clone: A far larger clone is off by one base, so a read error is likely. The chain employs TRBV5-4 and TRBJ1-2, with D uncertain. V lost 0 bases and J lost 3, with 0 bases in between. CDR3 length: 11 residues. Germline CDR1 and CDR2: SGHNT and YYREEE (reference sequence). The CDR3 here is CASSLDYGYTF. In DNA form, the CDR3 reads TGTGCCAGCAGCTTGGACTATGGCTACACCTTC.

The chain employs TRBV6-5 and TRBJ2-1, with a weak D call TRBD1 (6 bases). There are 13 residues in the CDR3. V lost 7 bases to trimming and J lost 3 bases, with 10 bases between them. Germline-derived CDR1 and CDR2 are MNHEY and SVGAGI. CDR3: CASTPDSYNEQFF. In DNA form, the CDR3 reads TGTGCCAGCACCCCGGACAGCTACAATGAGCAGTTCTTC.

The chain carries TRBV6-5 and TRBJ2-1; D is ambiguous. The germline V gene has CDR1 MNHEY and CDR2 SVGAGI. The germline V and J ends were trimmed by 4 bases and 6 bases, with 7 bases remaining between them. This CDR3 comprises 12 residues. The DNA of the CDR3 is TGTGCCAGCAGTTTTTCGGCCAATGAGCAGTTCTTC. This gives the protein CASSFSANEQFF.

J is TRBJ2-7 and V is TRBV28; D may be TRBD2 (6 bases). V lost 3 bases, J lost 0 bases, and 18 bases lay in between. This CDR3 region has 17 residues. Germline V gene data show CDR1 as MDHEN and CDR2 as SYDVKM. CDR3 residues: CASSFPLWDLSSYEQYF. The CDR3 coding sequence is TGTGCCAGCAGTTTCCCTCTTTGGGACTTGAGCTCCTACGAGCAGTACTTC. Full variable domain (remainder filled in from reference TRBV28 and TRBJ2-7): DVKVTQSSRYLVKRTGEKVFLECVQDMDHENMFWYRQDPGLGLRLIYFSYDVKMKEKGDIPEGYSVSREKKERFSLILESASTNQTSMYLCASSFPLWDLSSYEQYFGPGTRLTVT.

This chain links TRBV7-9 with TRBJ2-3, with D possibly TRBD2 on 6 matching bases. The length of the CDR3 is 14 residues. Per the germline V gene, CDR1 is SEHNR and CDR2 is FQNEAQ (reference sequence). The V gene lost 4 bases and the J gene lost 6 bases, with 14 bases spanning the gap. CDR3 protein: CASSSYGGEDTQYF. The CDR3 DNA sequence: TGTGCCAGCAGCTCCTACGGGGGAGAGGATACGCAGTATTTT.